Here is one TCR beta chain with its context. As yet, its antigen is unknown. Donors were Caucasian adults residing in Nashville, Tennessee, USA. This specimen comes from a study of shared clonotypes between healthy human individuals. Findings and limits, study-wide: Measured sharing among donors was expected to vary with sequencing depth.

Deep-level settings were used for running the assay. In the study's own analysis: Quality scores were absent from the junction-only immunoSEQ sequences, so filtering differed. Profiling relied on immunoSEQ multiplex PCR, and the TCRdb table lists in-frame clones only, not all of them. V, J and clone size are taken as reported in that table, and D and trimming were inferred from the DNA itself. Of about 510,000 clones in the sample, 75% to 85% were seen once. Sequencing was done on a sample of PBMCs. The receptor comes from a woman aged 40 to 49 in good health. Some clones in this sample may be carry-over from other donors' samples.

CDR3 nucleotide sequence: TGTGCCAGCTCACCAGGGAGGGCTGGCTACGAGCAGTACTTC. This sequence encodes CASSPGRAGYEQYF. The chain joins TRBV18 to TRBJ2-7; 7 positions agree with TRBD2. The CDR3 runs 14 residues. V lost 2 bases, J lost 3 bases, and 4 bases stayed unmatched. CDR1 KGHSH and CDR2 LQKENI come from the germline V gene.